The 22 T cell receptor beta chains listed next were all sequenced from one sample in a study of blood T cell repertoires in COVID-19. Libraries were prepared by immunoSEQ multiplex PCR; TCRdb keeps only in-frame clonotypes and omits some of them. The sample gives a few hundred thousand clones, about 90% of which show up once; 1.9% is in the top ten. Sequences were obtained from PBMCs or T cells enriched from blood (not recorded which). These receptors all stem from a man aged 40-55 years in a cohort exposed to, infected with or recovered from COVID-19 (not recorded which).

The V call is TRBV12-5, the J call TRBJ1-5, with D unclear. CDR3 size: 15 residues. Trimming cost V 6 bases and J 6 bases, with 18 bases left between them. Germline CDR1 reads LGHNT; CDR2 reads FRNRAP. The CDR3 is CASGPGGGSGQPQHF. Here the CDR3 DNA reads TGTGCTAGTGGCCCGGGTGGAGGATCGGGTCAGCCCCAGCATTTT.

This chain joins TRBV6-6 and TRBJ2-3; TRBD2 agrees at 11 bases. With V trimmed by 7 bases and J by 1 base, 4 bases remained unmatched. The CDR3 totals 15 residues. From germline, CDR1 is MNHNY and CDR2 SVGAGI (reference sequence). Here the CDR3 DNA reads TGTGCCAGCACCGGGACTAGCGGACGCACAGATACGCAGTATTTT. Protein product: CASTGTSGRTDTQYF.

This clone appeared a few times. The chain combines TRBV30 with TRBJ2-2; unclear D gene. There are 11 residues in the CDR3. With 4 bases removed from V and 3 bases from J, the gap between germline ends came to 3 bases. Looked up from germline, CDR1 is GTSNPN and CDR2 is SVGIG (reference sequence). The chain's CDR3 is CAWTYTGELFF. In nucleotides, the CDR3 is TGTGCCTGGACTTACACCGGGGAGCTGTTTTTT.

The CDR3 DNA reads TGTGCCAGCAGCCCTAAAAGATCTACAGGGGGATCCTACAATGAGCAGTTCTTC. It encodes CASSPKRSTGGSYNEQFF. The chain has TRBV3-1 (or the pseudogene TRBV3-2) and TRBJ2-1; 8 positions agree with TRBD1. Trimming took 4 bases from V and 1 from J; bases not matched to a gene: 12. Germline CDR1 is LGHDT and CDR2 is YNNKEL (reference sequence). CDR3 length: 18 amino acids.

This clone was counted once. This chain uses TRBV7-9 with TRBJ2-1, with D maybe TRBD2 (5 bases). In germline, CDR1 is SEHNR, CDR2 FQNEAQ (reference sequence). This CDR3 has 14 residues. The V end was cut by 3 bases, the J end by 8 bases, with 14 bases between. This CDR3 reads CASSFNSGSDEQFF. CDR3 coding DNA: TGTGCCAGCAGCTTTAACTCGGGAAGCGATGAGCAGTTCTTC.

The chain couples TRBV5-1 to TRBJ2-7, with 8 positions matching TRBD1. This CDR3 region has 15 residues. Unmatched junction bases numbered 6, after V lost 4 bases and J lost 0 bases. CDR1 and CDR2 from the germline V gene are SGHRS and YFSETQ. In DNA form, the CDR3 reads TGCGCCAGCAGCACGACAGGGGACCTCTCCTACGAGCAGTACTTC. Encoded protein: CASSTTGDLSYEQYF.

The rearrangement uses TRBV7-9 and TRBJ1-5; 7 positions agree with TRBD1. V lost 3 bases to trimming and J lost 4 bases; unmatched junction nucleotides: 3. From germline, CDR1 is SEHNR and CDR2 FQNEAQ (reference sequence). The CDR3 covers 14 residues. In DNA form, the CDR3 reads TGTGCCAGCAGCTTCGACAGGGATAATCAGCCCCAGCATTTT. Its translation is CASSFDRDNQPQHF.

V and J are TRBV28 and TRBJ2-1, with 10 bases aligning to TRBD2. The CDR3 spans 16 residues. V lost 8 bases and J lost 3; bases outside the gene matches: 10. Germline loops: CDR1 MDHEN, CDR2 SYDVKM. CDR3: CASGSFTSGNYNEQFF. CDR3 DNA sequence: TGTGCCAGCGGATCATTCACTAGCGGGAACTACAATGAGCAGTTCTTC.

Here the CDR3 DNA reads TGTGCCTGGAGTTTCAGGGGAGTGAGGGAGCAGTACTTC. It translates to CAWSFRGVREQYF. This chain joins TRBV30 and TRBJ2-7, with a possible D match to TRBD1 (6 bases). In germline, CDR1 is GTSNPN, CDR2 SVGIG (reference sequence). This CDR3 is 13 amino acids long. V dropped 2 bases and J dropped 7 bases, with 15 bases sitting between them.

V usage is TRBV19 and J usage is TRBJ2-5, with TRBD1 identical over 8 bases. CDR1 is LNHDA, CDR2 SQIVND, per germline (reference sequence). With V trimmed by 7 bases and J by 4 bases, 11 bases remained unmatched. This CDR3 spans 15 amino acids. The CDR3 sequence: CASKERTGMAETQYF. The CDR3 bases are TGTGCCAGTAAGGAGCGGACAGGGATGGCAGAGACCCAGTACTTC.

The CDR3 DNA reads as TGTGCCAGCTCACCCCAGGACTCATCAGGCACTGAAGCTTTCTTT. Its translation: CASSPQDSSGTEAFF. The rearrangement uses TRBV18 and TRBJ1-1; D unresolved. Germline V gene lookup returns CDR1 KGHSH and CDR2 LQKENI. The CDR3 is 15 residues long. V gave up 3 bases and J gave up 4 bases, with 15 bases separating them. Using reference TRBV18 and TRBJ1-1 for the parts outside the CDR3, the full variable domain is NAGVMQNPRHLVRRRGQEARLRCSPMKGHSHVYWYRQLPEEGLKFMVYLQKENIIDESGMPKERFSAEFPKEGPSILRIQQVVRGDSAAYFCASSPQDSSGTEAFFGQGTRLTVV.

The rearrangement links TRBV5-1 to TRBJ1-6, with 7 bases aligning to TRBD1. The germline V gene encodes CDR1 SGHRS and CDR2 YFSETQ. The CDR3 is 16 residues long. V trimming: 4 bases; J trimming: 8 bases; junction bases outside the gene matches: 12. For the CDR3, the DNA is TGCGCCAGCAGCGCCACATTACAGGGGCTTTATTCACCCCTCCACTTT. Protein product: CASSATLQGLYSPLHF.

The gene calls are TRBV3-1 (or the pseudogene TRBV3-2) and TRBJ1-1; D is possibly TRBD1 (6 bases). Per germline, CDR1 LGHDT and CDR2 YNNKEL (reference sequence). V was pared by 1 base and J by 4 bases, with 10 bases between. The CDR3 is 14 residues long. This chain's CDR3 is CASSQGRGGTEAFF. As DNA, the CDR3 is TGTGCCAGCAGCCAAGGTAGGGGGGGCACTGAAGCTTTCTTT.

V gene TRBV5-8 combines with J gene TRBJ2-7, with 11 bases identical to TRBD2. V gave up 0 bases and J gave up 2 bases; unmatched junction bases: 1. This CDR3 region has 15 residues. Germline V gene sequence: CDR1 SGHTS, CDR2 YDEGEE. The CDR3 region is CASSLELAGAYEQYF. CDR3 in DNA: TGTGCCAGCAGCTTGGAACTAGCGGGAGCCTACGAGCAGTACTTC.

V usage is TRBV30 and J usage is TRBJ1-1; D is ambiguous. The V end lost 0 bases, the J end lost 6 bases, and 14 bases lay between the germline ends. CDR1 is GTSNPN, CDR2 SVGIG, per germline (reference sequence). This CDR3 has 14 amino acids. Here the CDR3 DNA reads TGTGCCTGGAGTGTATGGATAACTAGGGCTGAAGCTTTCTTT. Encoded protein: CAWSVWITRAEAFF.

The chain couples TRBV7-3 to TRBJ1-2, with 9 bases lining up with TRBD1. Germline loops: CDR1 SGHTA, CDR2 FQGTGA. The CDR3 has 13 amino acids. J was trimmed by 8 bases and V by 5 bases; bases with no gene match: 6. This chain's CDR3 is CASSNGQGQGYTF. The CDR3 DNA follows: TGTGCCAGCAGCAACGGACAGGGGCAGGGCTACACCTTC.

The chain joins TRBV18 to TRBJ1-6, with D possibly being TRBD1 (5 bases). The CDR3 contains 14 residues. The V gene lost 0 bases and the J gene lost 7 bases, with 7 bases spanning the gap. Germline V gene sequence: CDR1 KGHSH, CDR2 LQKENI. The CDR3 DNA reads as TGTGCCAGCTCACCACCGACAGCAAATTCACCCCTCCACTTT. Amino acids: CASSPPTANSPLHF.

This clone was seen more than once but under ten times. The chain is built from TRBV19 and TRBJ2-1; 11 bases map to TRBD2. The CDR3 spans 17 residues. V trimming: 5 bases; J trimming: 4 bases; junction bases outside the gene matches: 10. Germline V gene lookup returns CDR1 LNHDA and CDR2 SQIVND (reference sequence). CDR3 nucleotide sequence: TGTGCCAGTAGTTCTACTAGCGGGAGAATACAGTACAATGAGCAGTTCTTC. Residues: CASSSTSGRIQYNEQFF.

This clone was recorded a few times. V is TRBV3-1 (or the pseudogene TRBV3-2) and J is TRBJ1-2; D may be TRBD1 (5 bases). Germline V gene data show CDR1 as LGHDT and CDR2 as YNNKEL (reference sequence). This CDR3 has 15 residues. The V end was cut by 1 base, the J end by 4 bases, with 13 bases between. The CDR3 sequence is CASSQAPGQGYGYTF. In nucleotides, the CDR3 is TGTGCCAGCAGCCAAGCCCCAGGTCAGGGCTATGGCTACACCTTC.

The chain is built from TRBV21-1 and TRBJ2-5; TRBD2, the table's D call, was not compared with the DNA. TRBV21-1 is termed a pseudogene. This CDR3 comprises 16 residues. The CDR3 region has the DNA TGTGCCAGCAGCAAACGCGGGGGGGACAGTAAAGAGACCCAGTACTTC. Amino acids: CASSKRGGDSKETQYF.

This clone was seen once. The CDR3, as DNA: TGCGCCAGCAGCTTTGATCCGGGCAATCAGCCCCAGCATTTT. It translates to CASSFDPGNQPQHF. The J gene is TRBJ1-5, the V gene TRBV5-1; no definite D call. The V end lost 2 bases, the J end lost 2 bases, and 8 bases lay between the germline ends. The CDR3 runs 14 residues. CDR1 and CDR2 (germline): SGHRS, YFSETQ.

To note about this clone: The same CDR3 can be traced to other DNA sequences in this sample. The CDR3 sequence is CASSEGTSGSYEQYF. CDR3 coding DNA: TGTGCCAGCAGTGAGGGGACTAGCGGGAGCTACGAGCAGTACTTC. The chain has TRBV6-1 and TRBJ2-7, with TRBD2 identical over 14 bases. The V and J ends lost 3 bases and 3 bases, in that order; junction bases with no gene match: 1. The CDR3 runs 15 residues. The germline V gene encodes CDR1 MNHNS and CDR2 SASEGT.